The T cell receptor beta chain described here comes from a study of cytomegalovirus exposure and HLA in healthy donors. Concerning this clone: Its antigen is undetermined.

Primers: 60 Vbeta forward and 13 Jbeta reverse. Clones were sequenced by immunoSEQ multiplex PCR, and TCRdb holds only the in-frame ones, with some missing. Here the sample table reports 80,000 to 100,000 clones. Study results and limitations: In a later analysis, parvovirus B19, influenza, CMV and Epstein-Barr virus appeared linked to several top co-occurrence clusters. A previous analysis found most TCR beta V segments productive roughly 87% or roughly 30% of the time. When a later analysis was performed, an Asian-associated ancestry cluster reportedly had fewer N-insertions than the roughly 640-donor mean.

Material for sequencing was PBMCs. This TCR came from a man aged 50 to 60 in good health and CMV-seronegative.

The CDR3, as DNA: TGTGCCAGCTCACCACCGGGCGGGGATGTGGGGGAGCAGTACTTC. Translated, it gives CASSPPGGDVGEQYF. V is TRBV18 and J is TRBJ2-7; maybe TRBD2 (6 bases). The CDR3 loop spans 15 amino acids. CDR1 and CDR2 (germline): KGHSH, LQKENI. V dropped 0 bases and J dropped 7 bases, with 16 bases sitting between them. Drawing the rest from reference TRBV18 and TRBJ2-7, the complete variable domain is NAGVMQNPRHLVRRRGQEARLRCSPMKGHSHVYWYRQLPEEGLKFMVYLQKENIIDESGMPKERFSAEFPKEGPSILRIQQVVRGDSAAYFCASSPPGGDVGEQYFGPGTRLTVT.